The T cell receptor (beta chain) under discussion was sequenced for a study of shared clonotypes between healthy human individuals. Caucasian adults living in Nashville, Tennessee, provided all samples. CD4+ cells yielded CD45RA+ naive and CD45RA-negative memory subsets. The data were produced by immunoSEQ multiplex PCR, yet TCRdb's version contains in-frame clones alone and is incomplete. Altogether about 1.5 million clones are present, approximately 98% being singletons, with the ten largest covering about 0.45%. Findings of the study overall: The study's rarefaction showed incomplete sorted-subset sequencing despite large depth.

Comments on this clone: Its matching antigen is unknown.

This clonotype originated in a man younger than 40 in good health. The sequenced sample was naive CD4+ T cells sorted from blood. Subset reported: CD45RA+ positively selected.

CDR3 nucleotides: TGCGCCAGCAGCTTGGCCAAGGGGGAGGAAAAAGTTAGCTCCTACAATGAGCAGTTCTTC. Its protein product is CASSLAKGEEKVSSYNEQFF. The J gene is TRBJ2-1, the V gene TRBV5-1, with D perhaps assigned TRBD1 or TRBD2 (6 bases each). This CDR3 region has 20 residues. The V end lost 0 bases, the J end lost 0 bases, and 22 bases lay between the germline ends. Per the germline V gene, CDR1 is SGHRS and CDR2 is YFSETQ.